This TCR beta chain is from a study of PD-L1 blockade in urothelial cancer. Study context: The authors examined blood 3 weeks (second dose) and 6 weeks after treatment start. Blood samples had a median of approximately 150,000 T cells.

Trimming stripped 2 bases from V and 6 bases from J, with 10 bases between. Germline V gives CDR1 SNHLY, CDR2 FYNNEI. The CDR3 extends over 14 amino acids. The repertoire was sequenced with immunoSEQ multiplex PCR; TCRdb's copy has only in-frame clones and lacks some. This sample carries more than 30,000 clones, 75% to 90% of them seen once, and the ten largest clones take approximately 3.7%. The source was PBMCs, collected around atezolizumab (anti-PD-L1) treatment. The TCR comes from a man aged 50 to 60 with urothelial cancer. The gene calls are TRBV2 and TRBJ2-2; TRBD2 might be the D (5 bases). DNA for the CDR3: TGTGCCAGCAGTGAAAGGCTGGAGGCCGGGGAGCTGTTTTTT. Translated, it gives CASSERLEAGELFF.